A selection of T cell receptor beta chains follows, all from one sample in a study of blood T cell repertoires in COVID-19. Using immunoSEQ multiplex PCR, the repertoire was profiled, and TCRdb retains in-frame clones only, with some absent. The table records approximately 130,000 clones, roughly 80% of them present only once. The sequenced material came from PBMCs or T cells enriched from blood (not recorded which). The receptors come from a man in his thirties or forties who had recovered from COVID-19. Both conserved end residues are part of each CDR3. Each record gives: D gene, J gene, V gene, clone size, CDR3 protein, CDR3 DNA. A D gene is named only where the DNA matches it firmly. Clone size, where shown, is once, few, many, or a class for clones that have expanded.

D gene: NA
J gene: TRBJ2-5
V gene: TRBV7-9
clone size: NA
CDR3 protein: CASSRDGGAETQYF
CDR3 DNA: TGTGCCAGCAGCCGCGATGGGGGCGCGGAGACCCAGTACTTC

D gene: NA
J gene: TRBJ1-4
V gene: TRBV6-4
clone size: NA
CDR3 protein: CASSRQFNEKLFF
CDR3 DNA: TGTGCCAGCAGCCGACAGTTTAATGAAAAACTGTTTTTT

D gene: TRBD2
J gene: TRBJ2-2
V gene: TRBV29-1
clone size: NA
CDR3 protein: CSVARTSGRETGELFF
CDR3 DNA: TGCAGCGTTGCGAGGACTAGCGGGAGGGAAACCGGGGAGCTGTTTTTT

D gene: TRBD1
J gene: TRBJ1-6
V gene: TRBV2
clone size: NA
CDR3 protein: CATSPGTGHNSPLHF
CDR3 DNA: TGTGCCACCTCGCCCGGGACAGGGCATAATTCACCCCTCCACTTT

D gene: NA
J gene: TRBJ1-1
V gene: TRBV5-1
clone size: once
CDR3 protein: CASSPQGNEAFF
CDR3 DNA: TGCGCCAGCAGTCCCCAGGGGAATGAAGCTTTCTTT

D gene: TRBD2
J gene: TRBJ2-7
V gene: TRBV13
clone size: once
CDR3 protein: CASSSTSGGPLVEQYF
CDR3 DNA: TGTGCCAGCAGCTCGACTAGCGGAGGCCCTCTTGTCGAGCAGTACTTC

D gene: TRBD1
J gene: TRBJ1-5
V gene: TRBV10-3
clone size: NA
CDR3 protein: CAIRGQGDQPQHF
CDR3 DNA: TGTGCCATCAGAGGACAGGGTGATCAGCCCCAGCATTTT

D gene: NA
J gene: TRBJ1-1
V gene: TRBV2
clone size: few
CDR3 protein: CASRGAEGNTEAFF
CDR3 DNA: TGTGCCAGCAGGGGGGCGGAAGGGAACACTGAAGCTTTCTTT

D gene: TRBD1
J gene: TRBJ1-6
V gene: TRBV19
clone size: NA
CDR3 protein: CASTPTGFGNSPLHF
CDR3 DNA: TGTGCCAGTACCCCGACAGGGTTTGGGAATTCACCCCTCCACTTT

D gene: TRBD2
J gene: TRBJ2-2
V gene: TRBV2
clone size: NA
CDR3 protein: CASSVELAGVGELFF
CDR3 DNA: TGTGCCAGCAGTGTAGAGCTAGCGGGAGTCGGGGAGCTGTTTTTT

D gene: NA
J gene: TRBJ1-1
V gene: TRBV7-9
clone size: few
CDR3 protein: CASSSTVNTEAFF
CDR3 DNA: TGTGCCAGCAGTTCAACAGTGAACACTGAAGCTTTCTTT

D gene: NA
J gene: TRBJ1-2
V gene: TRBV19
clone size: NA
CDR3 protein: CASSIAGDYGYTF
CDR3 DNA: TGTGCCAGTAGTATAGCCGGGGACTATGGCTACACCTTC

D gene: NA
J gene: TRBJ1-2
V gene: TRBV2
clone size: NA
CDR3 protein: CASSDRKGGHGYTF
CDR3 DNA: TGTGCCAGCAGTGATCGGAAGGGGGGGCATGGCTACACCTTC

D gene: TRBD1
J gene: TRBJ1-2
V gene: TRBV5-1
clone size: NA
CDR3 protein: CASTAGTGINYGYTF
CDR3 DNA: TGCGCCAGTACTGCCGGGACAGGGATTAACTATGGCTACACCTTC

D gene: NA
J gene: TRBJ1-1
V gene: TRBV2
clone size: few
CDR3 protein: CASTTDRNTEAFF
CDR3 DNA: TGTGCCAGCACCACCGACAGGAACACTGAAGCTTTCTTT

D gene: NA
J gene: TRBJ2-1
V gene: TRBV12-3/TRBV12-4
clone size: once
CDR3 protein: CASSSETRSEQFF
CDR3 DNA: TGTGCCAGCAGTTCAGAGACTAGGAGTGAGCAGTTCTTC

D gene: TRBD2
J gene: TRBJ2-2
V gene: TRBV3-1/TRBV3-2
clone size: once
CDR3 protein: CASSQDGREAGELFF
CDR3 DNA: TGTGCCAGCAGCCAAGATGGGCGGGAGGCCGGGGAGCTGTTTTTT

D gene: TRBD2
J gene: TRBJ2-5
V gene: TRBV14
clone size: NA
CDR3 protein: CASSQDLAGRETQYF
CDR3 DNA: TGTGCCAGCAGCCAAGATCTAGCGGGACGTGAGACCCAGTACTTC

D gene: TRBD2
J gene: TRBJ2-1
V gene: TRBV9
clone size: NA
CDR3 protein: CASSASGSNNEQFF
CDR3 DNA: TGTGCCAGCAGCGCTAGCGGGAGTAATAATGAGCAGTTCTTC

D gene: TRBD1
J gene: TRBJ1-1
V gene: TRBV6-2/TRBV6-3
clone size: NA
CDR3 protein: CASSYGPGGSTEAFF
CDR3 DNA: TGTGCCAGCAGTTACGGGCCAGGGGGAAGCACTGAAGCTTTCTTT

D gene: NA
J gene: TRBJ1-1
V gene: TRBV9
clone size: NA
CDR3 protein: CASSVGTRNTEAFF
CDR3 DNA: TGTGCCAGCAGCGTAGGGACAAGGAACACTGAAGCTTTCTTT

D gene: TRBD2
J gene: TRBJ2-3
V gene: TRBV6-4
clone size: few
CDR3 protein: CASSVAGGIADTQYF
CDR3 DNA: TGTGCCAGCAGTGTAGCGGGAGGGATTGCAGATACGCAGTATTTT

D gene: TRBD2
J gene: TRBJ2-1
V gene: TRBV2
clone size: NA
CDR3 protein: CASSKTSGSNEQFF
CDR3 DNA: TGTGCCAGCAGTAAGACTAGCGGGTCCAATGAGCAGTTCTTC

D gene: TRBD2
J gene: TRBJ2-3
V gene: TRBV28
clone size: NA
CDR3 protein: CATATIAGGPGDTQYF
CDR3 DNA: TGTGCCACCGCCACTATAGCGGGAGGGCCCGGTGATACGCAGTATTTT

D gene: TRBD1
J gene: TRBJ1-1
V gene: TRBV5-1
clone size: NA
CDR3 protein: CASSVGTGSGFNEAFF
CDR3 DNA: TGCGCCAGCAGCGTGGGGACAGGGAGCGGATTTAATGAAGCTTTCTTT

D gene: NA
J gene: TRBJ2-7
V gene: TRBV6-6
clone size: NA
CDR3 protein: CASSYGGTSYEQYF
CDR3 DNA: TGTGCCAGCAGTTATGGCGGGACCTCCTACGAGCAGTACTTC

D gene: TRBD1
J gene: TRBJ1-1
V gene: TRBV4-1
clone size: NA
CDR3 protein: CASGTGVEAFF
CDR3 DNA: TGCGCCTCCGGGACAGGGGTCGAAGCTTTCTTT

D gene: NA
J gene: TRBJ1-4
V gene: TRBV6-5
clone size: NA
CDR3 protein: CASRRQRNEKLFF
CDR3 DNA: TGTGCCAGCCGGAGACAGCGAAATGAAAAACTGTTTTTT

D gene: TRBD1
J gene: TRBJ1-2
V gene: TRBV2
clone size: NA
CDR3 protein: CASSERGQGRDGYTF
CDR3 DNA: TGTGCCAGCAGTGAGCGGGGACAGGGGAGAGATGGCTACACCTTC

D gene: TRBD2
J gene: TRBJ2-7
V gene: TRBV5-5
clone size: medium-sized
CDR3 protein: CASSTPEGGINSYEQYF
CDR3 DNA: TGTGCCAGCAGCACCCCGGAGGGAGGGATAAACTCCTACGAGCAGTACTTC

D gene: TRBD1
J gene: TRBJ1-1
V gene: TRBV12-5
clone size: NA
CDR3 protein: CASGPGQGVRNEAFF
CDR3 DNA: TGTGCTAGTGGGCCGGGACAGGGGGTTCGAAATGAAGCTTTCTTT

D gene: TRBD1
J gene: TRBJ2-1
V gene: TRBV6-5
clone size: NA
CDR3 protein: CASSLQGASYNEQFF
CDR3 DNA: TGTGCCAGCAGTTTACAGGGGGCTTCCTACAATGAGCAGTTCTTC

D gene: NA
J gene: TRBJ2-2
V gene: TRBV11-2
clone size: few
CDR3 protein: CASGLGAELFF
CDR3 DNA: TGTGCCAGTGGACTCGGAGCGGAGCTGTTTTTT

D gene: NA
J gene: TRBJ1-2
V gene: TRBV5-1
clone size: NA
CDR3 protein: CASSPAGDLNYGYTF
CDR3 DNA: TGCGCCAGCAGCCCGGCGGGGGACCTTAACTATGGCTACACCTTC

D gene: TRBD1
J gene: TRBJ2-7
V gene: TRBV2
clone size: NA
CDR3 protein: CASQRQGASSYEQYF
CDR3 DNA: TGTGCCAGCCAAAGACAGGGGGCTTCTTCCTACGAGCAGTACTTC

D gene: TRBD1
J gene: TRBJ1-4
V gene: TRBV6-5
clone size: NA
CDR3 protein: CASRTDRDNEKLFF
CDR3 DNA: TGTGCCAGCAGGACGGACAGGGATAATGAAAAACTGTTTTTT

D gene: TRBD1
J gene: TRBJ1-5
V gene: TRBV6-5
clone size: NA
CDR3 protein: CASSTTGLNQPQHF
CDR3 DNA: TGTGCCAGCAGTACGACAGGGTTGAATCAGCCCCAGCATTTT

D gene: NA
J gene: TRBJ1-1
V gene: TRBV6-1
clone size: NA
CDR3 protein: CASSEVGLGERGTEAFF
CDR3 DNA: TGTGCCAGCAGTGAAGTGGGACTTGGGGAAAGGGGCACTGAAGCTTTCTTT

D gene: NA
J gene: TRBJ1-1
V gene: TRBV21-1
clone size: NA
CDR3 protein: CTQGEAFF
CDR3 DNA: TGTACCCAGGGGGAAGCTTTCTTT

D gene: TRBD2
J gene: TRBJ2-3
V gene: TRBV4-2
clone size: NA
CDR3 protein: CASSQEAGGPDTQYF
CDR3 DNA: TGTGCCAGCAGCCAAGAAGCGGGGGGGCCAGATACGCAGTATTTT

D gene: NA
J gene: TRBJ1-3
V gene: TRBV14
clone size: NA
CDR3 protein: CASSQQRGISPGGNTIYF
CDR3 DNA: TGTGCCAGCAGCCAACAACGAGGCATTTCCCCGGGGGGAAACACCATATATTTT

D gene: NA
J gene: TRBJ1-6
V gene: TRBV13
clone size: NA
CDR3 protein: CASSLGVREGSPLHF
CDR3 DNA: TGTGCCAGCAGCTTAGGCGTCAGGGAAGGTTCACCCCTCCACTTT

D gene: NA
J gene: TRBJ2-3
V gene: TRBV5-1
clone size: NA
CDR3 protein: CASSGQGGADTQYF
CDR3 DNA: TGCGCCAGCAGCGGGCAGGGTGGCGCAGATACGCAGTATTTT

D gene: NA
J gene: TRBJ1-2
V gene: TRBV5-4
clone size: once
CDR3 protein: CASSLVAGQGYTF
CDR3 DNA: TGTGCCAGCAGCTTGGTGGCAGGGCAGGGCTACACCTTC

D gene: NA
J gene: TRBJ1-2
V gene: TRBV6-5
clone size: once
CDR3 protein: CASSTADLGLSGYTF
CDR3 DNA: TGTGCCAGCAGTACGGCGGACTTAGGGCTTTCTGGCTACACCTTC

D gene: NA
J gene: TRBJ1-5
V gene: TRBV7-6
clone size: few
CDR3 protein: CASSLTRDNQPQHF
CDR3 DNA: TGTGCCAGCAGCTTAACGCGGGACAATCAGCCCCAGCATTTT

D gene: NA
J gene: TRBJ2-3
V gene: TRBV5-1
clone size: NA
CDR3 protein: CASRASGTDTQYF
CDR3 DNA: TGCGCCAGCAGAGCTAGCGGCACAGATACGCAGTATTTT

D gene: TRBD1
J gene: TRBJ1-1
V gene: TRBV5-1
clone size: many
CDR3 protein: CASSLGQGQDTEAFF
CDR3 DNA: TGCGCCAGCAGCTTGGGACAGGGACAGGACACTGAAGCTTTCTTT

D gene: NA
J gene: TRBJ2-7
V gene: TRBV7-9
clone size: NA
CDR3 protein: CASSLGRSYEQYF
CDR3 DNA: TGTGCCAGCAGCTTAGGTCGCAGCTACGAGCAGTACTTC

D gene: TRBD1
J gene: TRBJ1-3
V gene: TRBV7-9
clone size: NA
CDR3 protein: CASSLGTGAGNTIYF
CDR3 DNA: TGTGCCAGCAGCTTAGGGACAGGGGCTGGAAACACCATATATTTT

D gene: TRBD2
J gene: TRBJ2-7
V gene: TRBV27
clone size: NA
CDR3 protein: CASSLWPGLAGGNEQYF
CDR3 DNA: TGTGCCAGCAGTCTTTGGCCTGGACTAGCGGGAGGTAACGAGCAGTACTTC

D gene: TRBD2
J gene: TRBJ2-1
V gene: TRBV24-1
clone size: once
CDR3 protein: CATSDSSGREYNEQFF
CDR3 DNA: TGTGCCACCAGTGATTCTAGCGGGAGGGAGTACAATGAGCAGTTCTTC

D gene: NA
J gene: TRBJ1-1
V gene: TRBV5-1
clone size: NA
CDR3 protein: CASSPGGRANTEAFF
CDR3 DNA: TGCGCCAGCAGCCCCGGCGGCAGGGCGAACACTGAAGCTTTCTTT

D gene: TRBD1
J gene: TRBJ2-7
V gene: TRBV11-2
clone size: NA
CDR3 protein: CASSQRRQGNYEQYF
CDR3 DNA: TGTGCCAGCAGCCAAAGGCGACAGGGGAACTACGAGCAGTACTTC

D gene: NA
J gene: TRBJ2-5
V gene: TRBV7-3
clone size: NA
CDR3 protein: CASSPTGYQETQYF
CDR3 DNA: TGTGCCAGCAGTCCAACAGGGTACCAAGAGACCCAGTACTTC